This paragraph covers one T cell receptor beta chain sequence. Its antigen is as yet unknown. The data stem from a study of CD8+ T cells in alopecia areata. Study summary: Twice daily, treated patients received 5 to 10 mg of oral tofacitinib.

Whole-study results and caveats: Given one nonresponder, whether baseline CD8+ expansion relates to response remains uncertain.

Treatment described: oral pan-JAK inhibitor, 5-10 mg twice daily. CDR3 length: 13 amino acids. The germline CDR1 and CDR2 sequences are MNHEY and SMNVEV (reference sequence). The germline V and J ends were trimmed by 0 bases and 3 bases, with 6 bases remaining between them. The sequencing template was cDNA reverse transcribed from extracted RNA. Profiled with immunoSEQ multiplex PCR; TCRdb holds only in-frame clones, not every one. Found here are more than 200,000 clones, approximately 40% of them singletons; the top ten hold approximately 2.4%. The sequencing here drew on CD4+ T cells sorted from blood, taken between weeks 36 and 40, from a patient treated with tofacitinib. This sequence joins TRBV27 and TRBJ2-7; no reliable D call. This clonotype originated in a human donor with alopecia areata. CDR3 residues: CASSLSVSYEQYF. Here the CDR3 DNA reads TGTGCCAGCAGTTTATCTGTCAGCTACGAGCAGTACTTC.